What follows are 2 T cell receptor beta chains derived from one specimen sequenced in a study of blood T cell repertoires in COVID-19. Assay: immunoSEQ multiplex PCR; the TCRdb copy retains only in-frame clones and omits some. Of 44,000 or so clones listed, 83% are singletons. Sequencing was performed on peripheral blood. The receptors derive from a man aged 80 or over in a cohort sampled during active COVID-19.

The rearrangement joins TRBV27 to TRBJ1-4; TRBD1 agrees at 7 bases. CDR1 is MNHEY and CDR2 is SMNVEV in the germline V gene (reference sequence). This CDR3 contains 14 residues. Trimming at V came to 6 bases and at J to 7 bases, leaving 8 bases not matched to a gene. In DNA form, the CDR3 reads TGTGCCAGCAGGGATCAGGGGGGCGTTGAAAAACTGTTTTTT. It is translated as CASRDQGGVEKLFF.

V is TRBV10-3 and J is TRBJ2-2, with 7 bases lining up with TRBD1. J was trimmed by 1 base and V by 8 bases; bases with no gene match: 7. The CDR3 spans 15 residues. Germline CDR1 reads ENHRY; CDR2 reads SYGVKD. CDR3 in amino acids: CAIRRQGVNTGELFF. CDR3 sequence (DNA): TGTGCCATCCGTAGACAGGGAGTGAACACCGGGGAGCTGTTTTTT.